This T cell receptor beta chain was obtained from a study of T-cell reconstitution after alpha-beta-depleted transplantation in children. Study results and caveats: T-cell counts and diversity at one year following transplant were attributed mainly to newly produced T cells. The study traced high day-60 TCRbeta diversity in some patients to surviving recipient T cells and thymic progenitors.

The CDR3 is 14 residues long. Trimming took off 2 bases at V and 0 bases at J, with 5 bases between the two ends. Germline CDR1 reads SGDLS; CDR2 reads YYNGEE. The table lists this clonotype with a few counts. Its target is unknown. Library preparation (for TCRbeta) was performed with unique molecular identifiers. Via MiXCR, TCRdb re-called the PCR reads, giving one row per CDR3 protein. The sample has hundreds of thousands of distinct CDR3 sequences; approximately 13% are singletons. The sequence was obtained from a male patient aged 10-17 years who had a stem cell transplant for acute myeloid leukemia, so the T cells may come from the graft donor. This specimen consisted of PBMCs, mostly from graft donor cells, obtained 360 days after TCRalphabeta/CD19-depleted stem cell transplant. The chain employs TRBV9 and TRBJ2-2; D gene uncertain. DNA of the CDR3: TGTGCCAGCAGCGTTCAGCCGAACACCGGGGAGCTGTTTTTT. The encoded protein is CASSVQPNTGELFF.